Below, 5 T cell receptor beta chains from the same sample are listed, as sequenced in a study of blood T cell repertoires in COVID-19. Using immunoSEQ multiplex PCR, the repertoire was profiled, and TCRdb retains in-frame clones only, with some absent. This table holds under 200,000 clones, 80% to 90% found once. The specimen sequenced was peripheral blood. The source of these receptors is a man aged 25 to 40 with active or convalescent COVID-19.

The V gene is TRBV6-5, the J gene TRBJ1-1; 10 bases agree with TRBD1. The CDR3 runs 15 residues. V lost 6 bases, J lost 0 bases, and 4 bases stayed unmatched. The germline V gene has CDR1 MNHEY and CDR2 SVGAGI. CDR3 in DNA: TGTGCCAGCAGCCCCGGGACAGGGGTGAACACTGAAGCTTTCTTT. Its protein is CASSPGTGVNTEAFF.

This chain uses TRBV25-1 with TRBJ1-2; 7 bases are a match to TRBD1. The CDR3 is 13 residues long. V gave up 1 base and J gave up 5 bases; unmatched junction bases: 1. Looked up from germline, CDR1 is MGHDK and CDR2 is SYGVNS. CDR3 sequence reads: CASSEWGQYGYTF. DNA for the CDR3: TGTGCCAGCAGTGAATGGGGACAGTATGGCTACACCTTC.

Many counts were recorded for this clone. The chain links TRBV30 to TRBJ1-6; tentatively, D is TRBD1 (6 bases). CDR3 length: 13 residues. The germline V gene encodes CDR1 GTSNPN and CDR2 SVGIG (reference sequence). Deletions cut 2 bases from V and 12 bases from J, with 14 bases between. CDR3: CAWSLTGLRPLHF. Written as DNA, the CDR3 is TGTGCCTGGAGTTTGACAGGTCTTCGACCCCTCCACTTT.

The chain uses TRBV9 and TRBJ2-1; 8 nucleotides line up with TRBD2. J was trimmed by 4 bases and V by 3 bases; bases with no gene match: 6. The germline V gene has CDR1 SGDLS and CDR2 YYNGEE. The CDR3 consists of 15 residues. The CDR3 here is CASSGSGEPYNEQFF. CDR3 DNA sequence: TGTGCCAGCAGCGGTAGCGGGGAGCCTTACAATGAGCAGTTCTTC.

The chain combines TRBV28 with TRBJ1-4; maybe TRBD1 (5 bases). The CDR3 is made up of 14 amino acids. Trimming left V 3 bases short and J 7 bases short, with 12 bases between. Germline CDR1 and CDR2: MDHEN and SYDVKM. The CDR3 protein is CASSFGGGTEKLFF. CDR3 DNA: TGTGCCAGCAGTTTCGGTGGGGGGACTGAAAAACTGTTTTTT.